A single sample is the source of the 22 T cell receptor beta chains below, sequenced in a study of T-cell memory formation after mild COVID-19. TCRdb ran MiXCR on the 5' RACE reads and lists one entry per CDR3 protein. Of around 470,000 distinct CDR3 sequences listed, around 20% were seen once; the top ten hold 8.4%. Sequencing was done on a sample of PBMCs or a T cell subset sorted from them (not recorded which). The receptors come from an adult woman who had mild COVID-19 (a few samples of this study predate the infection). Cell type and time point are not known.

This clonotype was seen more than once but under ten times. The gene calls are TRBV7-9 and TRBJ1-1; 7 bases fit TRBD1. Trimming at V came to 5 bases and at J to 6 bases, leaving 12 bases not matched to a gene. The CDR3 is made up of 15 amino acids. CDR1 SEHNR and CDR2 FQNEAQ come from the germline V gene (reference sequence). CDR3 in DNA: TGTGCCAGCAGCCCCCCGACAGGGCGGAATGCTGAAGCTTTCTTT. It yields the protein CASSPPTGRNAEAFF.

V usage is TRBV2 and J usage is TRBJ2-7, with D unclear. The germline V gene encodes CDR1 SNHLY and CDR2 FYNNEI. This CDR3 spans 14 amino acids. V lost 6 bases, J lost 5 bases, and 17 bases lay in between. CDR3 sequence (DNA): TGTGCCAGCAGGATCAGGTCGAGCTTGAACGAGCAGTACTTC. It is translated as CASRIRSSLNEQYF.

This clonotype was observed a few times. The V and J genes are TRBV6-2 or TRBV6-3 and TRBJ2-2, with D perhaps TRBD2 (6 bases). Germline V lookup: CDR1 MNHEY, CDR2 SVGEGT. V lost 0 bases and J 1 base, leaving 15 bases between the germline ends. CDR3 length: 18 residues. The CDR3 here is CASSYSPIRGENTGELFF. The CDR3 nucleotides read TGTGCCAGCAGTTACTCGCCGATCCGCGGGGAGAACACCGGGGAGCTGTTTTTT.

This clonotype was seen more than once but under ten times. CDR3 sequence reads: CATRTGGGEQYF. The CDR3 DNA follows: TGTGCCACCCGGACAGGGGGGGGCGAGCAGTACTTC. The chain uses TRBV28 and TRBJ2-7; 10 nucleotides align to TRBD1. There are 12 residues in the CDR3. The trim removed 10 bases at V and 6 bases at J, leaving 6 bases unmatched. Per germline, CDR1 MDHEN and CDR2 SYDVKM.

This clonotype was detected a few times. CDR3 nucleotide sequence: TGTGCCAGCAGTTTAGCGGCTATTACAGGGTTGGTCACCGGGGAGCTGTTTTTT. Its protein product is CASSLAAITGLVTGELFF. The chain recombines TRBV12-3 or TRBV12-4 with TRBJ2-2, with D possibly matching TRBD1 (6 bases). CDR3 length: 18 residues. V lost 0 bases and J 4 bases, leaving 18 bases between the germline ends.

This chain connects TRBV7-8 to TRBJ1-5; D might be TRBD1 (6 bases). The CDR3 loop spans 14 amino acids. Germline loops: CDR1 SGHVS, CDR2 FQNEAQ. Between the trimmed V and J ends, which lost 5 bases and 6 bases, there was a span of 14 bases. The CDR3: CASSPSTGGQPQHF. CDR3 coding DNA: TGTGCCAGCAGCCCTTCGACAGGTGGTCAGCCCCAGCATTTT.

In this sample, this clonotype turned up a few times. The CDR3 loop is CASSLGVGQGGYNEQFF. In DNA, the CDR3 is TGCGCCAGCAGCTTGGGTGTCGGACAGGGCGGGTACAATGAGCAGTTCTTC. The chain couples TRBV5-1 to TRBJ2-1; 8 nucleotides match TRBD1. This CDR3 region has 17 residues. The germline V gene has CDR1 SGHRS and CDR2 YFSETQ. J lost 4 bases, V lost 0 bases, and 9 bases had no gene match. Looking up the rest from reference TRBV5-1 and TRBJ2-1 gives the full variable domain: KAGVTQTPRYLIKTRGQQVTLSCSPISGHRSVSWYQQTPGQGLQFLFEYFSETQRNKGNFPGRFSGRQFSNSRSEMNVSTLELGDSALYLCASSLGVGQGGYNEQFFGPGTRLTVL.

This clonotype was picked up a small number of times. The chain links TRBV7-2 to TRBJ2-5, with TRBD1 matching over 9 bases. Germline V lookup: CDR1 SGHTA, CDR2 FQGNSA. The CDR3 is made up of 14 amino acids. V lost 5 bases and J lost 3; bases outside the gene matches: 4. The CDR3 DNA reads as TGTGCCAGCAGCCGTGGGACAGGGAAAGAGACCCAGTACTTC. As protein: CASSRGTGKETQYF.

The chain couples TRBV20-1 to TRBJ1-6; D not certain. The ends were cut back, 2 bases at V and 0 bases at J, with 14 bases in the middle. The V gene's germline CDR1 is DFQATT and CDR2 SNEGSKA (reference sequence). This CDR3 is 17 amino acids long. The CDR3 DNA is TGCAGTGCTAGAAAGGAGTCTTCCCACTCCTATAATTCACCCCTCCACTTT. This translates into CSARKESSHSYNSPLHF.

This clonotype has only one observation. This sequence joins TRBV11-3 and TRBJ1-6; unclear D gene. Germline-derived CDR1 and CDR2 are SGHNT and YENEEA. The V and J ends lost 5 bases and 6 bases respectively, with 8 bases between them. The CDR3 spans 13 residues. The CDR3 region is CASSPSSNSPLHF. The CDR3 coding sequence is TGTGCCAGCAGCCCAAGTTCTAATTCACCCCTCCACTTT.

V and J are TRBV7-6 and TRBJ2-1, with 10 bases aligning to TRBD2. Germline lookup yields CDR1 SGHVS and CDR2 FNYEAQ. The ends lost 2 bases at V and 1 base at J; junction bases unmatched: 11. The CDR3 totals 19 residues. This chain's CDR3 is CASSLSASGGGKSYNEQFF. CDR3 DNA: TGTGCCAGCAGCTTAAGTGCTAGCGGGGGTGGTAAGTCCTACAATGAGCAGTTCTTC.

This clonotype has a handful of counts. This rearrangement joins TRBV4-1 to TRBJ1-5, with TRBD1 matching 7 bases. Germline-derived CDR1 and CDR2 are MGHRA and YSYEKL. V shed 3 bases, J shed 6 bases, and the junction held 17 bases outside the gene matches. The CDR3 is made up of 18 amino acids. The CDR3 loop reads CASSHDPRTGNPRQPQHF. The CDR3 nucleotides are TGCGCCAGCAGCCATGATCCCCGGACAGGTAACCCTCGTCAGCCCCAGCATTTT.

The rearrangement links TRBV5-1 to TRBJ2-5, with TRBD2 identical over 8 bases. The CDR3 has 15 amino acids. Unmatched junction bases numbered 6, after V lost 3 bases and J lost 2 bases. The germline V gene encodes CDR1 SGHRS and CDR2 YFSETQ. CDR3 sequence (DNA): TGCGCCAGCAGCTCCGGGGGGGCAGGGCAAGAGACCCAGTACTTC. Its protein is CASSSGGAGQETQYF.

V is TRBV5-1 and J is TRBJ2-5, with 7 bases lining up with TRBD2. Germline V gene lookup returns CDR1 SGHRS and CDR2 YFSETQ. J lost 5 bases, V lost 4 bases, and 5 bases had no gene match. This CDR3 is built from 13 residues. This CDR3 is CASSIAGSETQYF. DNA for the CDR3: TGCGCCAGCAGCATAGCGGGCAGCGAGACCCAGTACTTC.

This clonotype occurred a few times. This chain connects TRBV7-9 to TRBJ2-7; TRBD1 agrees at 7 bases. V gave up 4 bases and J gave up 5 bases; unmatched junction bases: 8. Germline V lookup: CDR1 SEHNR, CDR2 FQNEAQ (reference sequence). The CDR3 totals 14 residues. In DNA, the CDR3 is TGTGCCAGCAGCTACGGGACAGTAATCCACGAGCAGTACTTC. Protein sequence: CASSYGTVIHEQYF.

This clonotype was seen more than once but under ten times. V is TRBV6-1 and J is TRBJ1-2; D is unresolved. This CDR3 comprises 14 residues. The V and J ends lost 2 bases and 7 bases respectively, with 14 bases between them. The germline V gene encodes CDR1 MNHNS and CDR2 SASEGT. In nucleotides, the CDR3 is TGTGCCAGCAGTGAAAATGTCTTCGCGGGTGGCTACACCTTC. As protein: CASSENVFAGGYTF.

This chain connects TRBV25-1 to TRBJ2-7; no reliable D call. With 3 bases removed from V and 4 bases from J, the gap between germline ends came to 13 bases. This CDR3 has 14 amino acids. The germline CDR1 and CDR2 sequences are MGHDK and SYGVNS. The CDR3 nucleotides read TGTGCCAGCAGTGACCCTAAAAAGGGTTACGAGCAGTACTTC. Protein product: CASSDPKKGYEQYF.

The chain joins TRBV18 to TRBJ1-3; D is ambiguous. The length of the CDR3 is 16 residues. The germline V gene encodes CDR1 KGHSH and CDR2 LQKENI. Trimming cost V 3 bases and J 4 bases, with 16 bases left between them. The CDR3 here is CASSPPPASYGNTIYF. In nucleotides, the CDR3 is TGTGCCAGCTCACCTCCACCGGCGTCCTACGGAAACACCATATATTTT.

In DNA, the CDR3 is TGTGCCAGCAGCTTAGTGGCGGAAGGCACAGATACGCAGTATTTT. Residues: CASSLVAEGTDTQYF. This rearrangement joins TRBV7-6 to TRBJ2-3; D is unclear. This CDR3 is built from 15 residues. The germline V gene has CDR1 SGHVS and CDR2 FNYEAQ. Trimming removed 1 base from V and 1 base from J, with 9 bases in between.

The chain recombines TRBV6-5 with TRBJ1-1; TRBD1 aligns across 10 bases. Germline V gene lookup returns CDR1 MNHEY and CDR2 SVGAGI. The CDR3 has 17 residues. V lost 6 bases to trimming and J lost 5 bases; unmatched junction nucleotides: 15. Here the CDR3 reads CASRNPGQGYTRTEAFF. In DNA form, the CDR3 reads TGTGCCAGCAGGAATCCGGGACAGGGGTATACGAGAACTGAAGCTTTCTTT.

The chain couples TRBV6-5 to TRBJ1-2; 8 bases fit TRBD1. The CDR3 sequence is 13 residues long. Germline V CDR1 and CDR2: MNHEY, SVGAGI. Losses at the gene ends were 5 bases for V and 2 bases for J; bases not matched to a gene: 1. DNA of the CDR3: TGTGCCAGCAGTAGACAGGGGAACTATGGCTACACCTTC. Its protein is CASSRQGNYGYTF.

This clonotype was seen more than once but under ten times. The chain has TRBV3-1 and TRBJ2-7; 11 bases agree with TRBD1. Trimming cost V 5 bases and J 6 bases; bases outside gene matches: 6. Germline V CDR1 and CDR2: LGHDT, YNNKEL (reference sequence). The CDR3 sequence is 14 residues long. The CDR3 DNA is TGTGCCAGCAGCTGGACAGGGGGCGGGAGCGAGCAGTACTTC. This codes for CASSWTGGGSEQYF.